What follows are 7 T cell receptor beta chains derived from one specimen sequenced in a study of vaccination and CD4 T cells after COVID-19. These receptors' antigens are unknown. Cultured CD4+ T cell DNA underwent sequencing with the Oncomine TCR Beta short-read assay. Genomic DNA was taken out of cultured CD4+ T cells by extraction. MiXCR, run by TCRdb on the PCR reads, gives a single entry per CDR3 protein. This table has 9,000 to 13,000 distinct CDR3 sequences, 32% appearing once. As to treatment: roughly 11-day PBMC culture with coronavirus spike peptide pools or control peptides (ViraFEST assay). The unexposed donor gave CD4+ T cells before the COVID-19 pandemic (2011-2018). Sequencing input: CD4+ T cells from blood, cultured in vitro. These receptor sequences come from a human donor in good health.

By sample share, this clonotype is medium-sized. This chain joins TRBV7-2 and TRBJ1-2, with a possible D match to TRBD1 (5 bases). V lost 3 bases and J lost 3, with 14 bases in between. Per germline, CDR1 SGHTA and CDR2 FQGNSA. CDR3 length equals 15 residues. The chain's CDR3 is CASSLDSGAYYGYTF. CDR3 nucleotides: TGTGCCAGCAGCTTGGACTCCGGGGCCTACTATGGCTACACCTTC.

This rearrangement joins TRBV29-1 to TRBJ2-5; TRBD1 aligns across 7 bases. The CDR3 sequence is 12 residues long. Germline loops: CDR1 SQVTM, CDR2 ANQGSEA. V lost 7 bases, J lost 3 bases, and 5 bases stayed unmatched. CDR3 amino acids: CSAGDREETQYF. In DNA form, the CDR3 reads TGCAGCGCCGGCGACAGGGAAGAGACCCAGTACTTC.

This clonotype was picked up one time. The chain carries TRBV6-2 or TRBV6-3 and TRBJ2-1; D is ambiguous. Germline CDR1 reads MNHEY; CDR2 reads SVGEGT. The length of the CDR3 is 16 residues. The V end lost 2 bases, the J end lost 0 bases, and 11 bases lay between the germline ends. The CDR3 spells CASSYRPTRSYNEQFF. The CDR3, as DNA: TGTGCCAGCAGTTACCGCCCTACGCGCTCCTACAATGAGCAGTTCTTC.

The chain has TRBV20-1 and TRBJ2-3, with 7 nucleotides matching TRBD2. The CDR3 loop spans 16 amino acids. J was trimmed by 2 bases and V by 1 base; bases with no gene match: 9. Germline V lookup: CDR1 DFQATT, CDR2 SNEGSKA (reference sequence). CDR3 bases: TGCAGTGCTAGAGGTCCCCGGGGGAGGGTCACAGATACGCAGTATTTT. This translates into CSARGPRGRVTDTQYF.

This clonotype was observed a few times. The V and J genes are TRBV7-9 and TRBJ2-7; D is undetermined. Germline-derived CDR1 and CDR2 are SEHNR and FQNEAQ (reference sequence). The V end was cut by 3 bases, the J end by 6 bases, with 12 bases between. This CDR3 comprises 13 residues. Written as DNA, the CDR3 is TGTGCCAGCAGCTTCAATAGTGGCACCGAGCAGTACTTC. Translated: CASSFNSGTEQYF.

This CDR3 is CATLGSGSHNEQFF. Written as DNA, the CDR3 is TGTGCCACACTCGGGAGCGGGAGTCACAATGAGCAGTTCTTC. The chain combines TRBV11-1 with TRBJ2-1; 8 bases agree with TRBD2. Germline V CDR1 and CDR2: SGHAT, FQDESV (reference sequence). CDR3 length: 14 residues. V trimming: 10 bases; J trimming: 5 bases; junction bases outside the gene matches: 10. Together with reference TRBV11-1 and TRBJ2-1, the CDR3 gives the full variable domain: EAEVAQSPRYKITEKSQAVAFWCDPISGHATLYWYRQILGQGPELLVQFQDESVVDDSQLPKDRFSAERLKGVDSTLKIQPAELGDSAMYLCATLGSGSHNEQFFGPGTRLTVL.

CDR3 in DNA: TGTGCCAGTAGCCCTAGGACAGGGGGCAGAGAGACCCAGTACTTC. This translates into CASSPRTGGRETQYF. J is TRBJ2-5 and V is TRBV19, with TRBD1 matching 11 bases. The V and J ends lost 6 bases and 4 bases, in that order; junction bases with no gene match: 7. The CDR3 is 15 amino acids. Germline V gives CDR1 LNHDA, CDR2 SQIVND (reference sequence).